This T cell receptor (beta chain) was identified during a study of CD8+ T cells in alopecia areata (dated by TCRdb to the late 2010s). A note on the overall study: High-throughput TCRbeta sequencing was used to examine T cell clonal expansion in alopecia areata in both the C3H/HeJ mouse model and human patients. Scalp tissue and sorted CD4+ and CD8+ peripheral blood T cells from patchy and totalis/universalis alopecia areata patients and from healthy controls were covered by human TCRbeta sequencing. Clonality in the scalp was compared among normal scalp (n=4), patchy alopecia areata scalp (n=8), and alopecia totalis/universalis scalp (n=8). The RNA source kit depended on sample type: the PAXgene miRNA kit for fixed scalp, the miRNeasy kit for PBMCs, and the RNeasy kit for mouse skin. TCRbeta CDR3 regions were amplified by immunoSEQ multiplex PCR with 35 Vbeta forward and 13 Jbeta reverse primers.

Via the germline V gene, CDR1 is SNHLY and CDR2 FYNNEI. From its cysteine to its phenylalanine, the CDR3 spans 12 amino acids. Kept here is only the CDR3 DNA, which spans 36 bases and is read in frame from base 1. At the junction V is shortened by 0 bases and J by 10 bases, with 4 bases in between. Points the paper makes about the study in general: Higher clonality and more expanded CD8+ clones were observed in lesional scalp than in normal scalp, particularly in alopecia totalis/universalis, a finding suggestive of antigenic drive. Shared TCR sequences between patients were less evident than in mice, which may be partly attributable to HLA diversity in the patient population. Scalp TCR repertoire analysis is complicated because resident alphabeta T cells in normal human skin are also sequenced, whereas mouse skin is dominated by gammadelta T cells.

The library was generated by the immunoSEQ multiplex PCR assay. RNA was extracted from all samples and reverse transcribed into cDNA as template for TCR sequencing. SuperScript III was used to make first-strand cDNA, primed with a 2:1 mix of oligo-dT and random hexamers. Amplification bias was assessed with a synthetic immune receptor repertoire, and residual bias was removed computationally. In the authors' own workflow: Raw reads were preprocessed to remove errors, and CDR3 was defined by IMGT conventions from the conserved cysteine to phenylalanine. Clonality was calculated as 1 minus Shannon entropy normalized by log2 of the number of productive unique TCRs. Whether scalp clones were CD4 or CD8 was inferred by matching scalp TCRbeta sequences against CD4 and CD8 repertoires sorted from blood. Drawn from immuneACCESS, this table holds only the in-frame rearrangements with V and J called that TCRdb kept. Clones are partly lost; checked studies trace under half to an unresolved V gene and leave the rest unexplained. V and J calls and clone size come straight from that table; D and trimming were deduced from the DNA. This sample has some 200,000 clones in its table, and roughly 50% of those were observed once. The ten largest clonotypes hold around 5.1% of the sample.

On this clone itself: Which antigen it targets is not known. Qualities for individual bases were not recorded, and no much larger clone is one base off.

PBMCs were separated by density centrifugation and stained for CD3, CD4 and CD8, after which CD4+ and CD8+ T cells were sorted on a FACSAria. Scalp biopsies and blood samples were obtained from unaffected controls. The chain is encoded by TRBV2 joined to TRBJ1-6; too little of a D gene remains to name it. This sequence originates from a human donor in good health. The sample comprised CD8+ T cells sorted from blood. The CDR3 sequence is CASSEAPSPLHF. The bases read TGTGCCAGCAGTGAAGCACCCTCACCCCTCCACTTT.